This T cell receptor beta chain appears in the sequencing data of a study of T cells in tuberculosis. The count of this clone is one. Data came from immunoSEQ multiplex PCR; TCRdb stores just in-frame clones and leaves some out. The sample has tens of thousands of clones; over 90% are singletons. Germline V lookup: CDR1 SGDLS, CDR2 YYNGEE. The CDR3 runs to 13 residues. Trimming took off 3 bases at V and 13 bases at J, with 17 bases between the two ends. Sequencing input: PBMCs. This TCR came from a donor aged 10 to 29 with latent tuberculosis or without tuberculosis infection. This chain links TRBV9 with TRBJ1-3, with TRBD1 as a possible D gene (5 bases). CDR3 loop: CASSEAGDEAIYF. CDR3 DNA: TGTGCCAGCAGCGAGGCGGGGGATGAAGCGATATATTTT.